Below are 13 T cell receptor beta chains sequenced from a single sample in a study of T cell repertoires in cytomegalovirus infection. Each CDR3 protein is one row after TCRdb ran MiXCR on the reads. The sample lists about 460,000 distinct CDR3 sequences; 11% were seen once. What was sequenced was PBMCs. These receptors all come from a human donor in good health (CMV status not recorded). Some clones in this sample may be carry-over from other donors' samples.

The genes are TRBV5-1 and TRBJ1-1, with D possibly TRBD1 on 5 matching bases. The CDR3 contains 14 residues. Germline values: CDR1 SGHRS, CDR2 YFSETQ. The V end lost 0 bases, the J end lost 5 bases, and 11 bases lay between the germline ends. CDR3 DNA: TGCGCCAGCAGCTTGGCAGGGTCGTGGACTGAAGCTTTCTTT. Protein sequence: CASSLAGSWTEAFF.

This clonotype was observed many times. The chain uses TRBV28 and TRBJ2-1, with D unresolved. Trimming left V 3 bases short and J 7 bases short, with 7 bases between. This CDR3 is 12 amino acids long. Looked up from germline, CDR1 is MDHEN and CDR2 is SYDVKM. The CDR3 sequence: CASSFYRNEQFF. CDR3 sequence (DNA): TGTGCCAGCAGTTTTTACAGAAATGAGCAGTTCTTC. The whole variable domain, remainder taken from reference TRBV28 and TRBJ2-1, is DVKVTQSSRYLVKRTGEKVFLECVQDMDHENMFWYRQDPGLGLRLIYFSYDVKMKEKGDIPEGYSVSREKKERFSLILESASTNQTSMYLCASSFYRNEQFFGPGTRLTVL.

This clonotype was counted at least ten times. This chain links TRBV20-1 with TRBJ1-2; D is undetermined. Deletions cut 7 bases from V and 0 bases from J, with 12 bases between. This CDR3 region has 13 residues. Germline V CDR1 and CDR2: DFQATT, SNEGSKA (reference sequence). CDR3 in amino acids: CSVPDRANYGYTF. In DNA form, the CDR3 reads TGCAGTGTTCCGGACCGAGCTAACTATGGCTACACCTTC.

This clonotype occurred many times. The chain carries TRBV6-1 and TRBJ2-4, with 7 bases that match TRBD2. Germline CDR1 MNHNS, CDR2 SASEGT. CDR3 length: 16 residues. The J segment lost 8 bases and the V segment lost 6 bases, leaving 16 bases of the junction unmatched. CDR3 residues: CASSDTFGLGVYIQYF. The DNA for the CDR3 is TGTGCCAGCAGCGACACCTTCGGACTAGGCGTCTACATTCAGTACTTC.

This clonotype occurred many times. The chain uses TRBV6-2 or TRBV6-3 and TRBJ1-2; D is ambiguous. The CDR3 has 16 amino acids. Trimming removed 1 base from V and 2 bases from J, with 14 bases in between. CDR1 is MNHEY and CDR2 is SVGEGT in the germline V gene. This chain's CDR3 is CASSYLVREGNYGYTF. The CDR3 nucleotides are TGTGCCAGCAGTTACTTAGTCCGCGAGGGCAACTATGGCTACACCTTC.

This clonotype was seen ten or more times. The rearrangement joins TRBV6-5 to TRBJ2-7; 11 nucleotides agree with TRBD1. The germline V gene encodes CDR1 MNHEY and CDR2 SVGAGI. V lost 7 bases, J lost 4 bases, and 3 bases stayed unmatched. This CDR3 has 13 residues. Here the CDR3 DNA reads TGTGCCAGCAAGGACAGGGGGCTATACGAGCAGTACTTC. This codes for CASKDRGLYEQYF.

This clonotype showed up many times. The chain employs TRBV7-9 and TRBJ1-4; TRBD1 matches at 7 bases. After removal of 1 base from V and 8 bases from J, the junction contained 13 bases not matched to a gene. CDR1 and CDR2 from the germline V gene are SEHNR and FQNEAQ (reference sequence). This CDR3 has 17 amino acids. The CDR3 sequence is CASSLGFRQGREEKLFF. Here the CDR3 DNA reads TGTGCCAGCAGCTTAGGGTTTCGACAGGGAAGAGAAGAAAAACTGTTTTTT.

This chain uses TRBV28 with TRBJ2-1; a weak D match, TRBD1 (7 bases). The CDR3 extends over 21 amino acids. Germline V CDR1 and CDR2: MDHEN, SYDVKM. Between the trimmed V and J ends, which lost 6 bases and 4 bases, there was a span of 34 bases. CDR3 bases: TGTGCCAGCAGCTCTCAAGGGGGCCGGAACCCAACTAGGAGGGGGTACAATGAGCAGTTCTTC. Translation: CASSSQGGRNPTRRGYNEQFF.

This clonotype was observed many times. The chain is built from TRBV6-1 and TRBJ1-1; 7 nucleotides align to TRBD1. This CDR3 contains 13 residues. The germline gives CDR1 MNHNS, CDR2 SASEGT. V lost 6 bases and J lost 4; bases outside the gene matches: 5. CDR3 in DNA: TGTGCCAGCAGGGGGCAGGGGGGCACTGAAGCTTTCTTT. It specifies CASRGQGGTEAFF.

J is TRBJ2-2 and V is TRBV29-1, with 11 positions matching TRBD2. The CDR3 totals 15 residues. Losses at the gene ends were 7 bases for V and 2 bases for J; bases not matched to a gene: 6. The V gene's germline CDR1 is SQVTM and CDR2 ANQGSEA. CDR3 in amino acids: CSAGLAGHNTGELFF. The CDR3 DNA reads as TGCAGCGCTGGACTAGCGGGCCACAACACCGGGGAGCTGTTTTTT.

This clonotype was seen repeatedly, ten times or more. The chain is built from TRBV12-3 or TRBV12-4 and TRBJ1-6; perhaps TRBD1 as D (5 bases). V was pared by 4 bases and J by 4 bases, with 8 bases between. This CDR3 comprises 14 residues. The CDR3 reads CASSWGGYNSPLHF. As DNA, the CDR3 is TGTGCCAGCAGTTGGGGGGGGTATAATTCACCCCTCCACTTT.

This clonotype has at least ten counts. The chain uses TRBV28 and TRBJ2-4, with 8 positions matching TRBD1. The J segment lost 1 base and the V segment lost 5 bases, leaving 13 bases of the junction unmatched. The CDR3 has 18 residues. The germline V gene encodes CDR1 MDHEN and CDR2 SYDVKM. CDR3 DNA sequence: TGTGCCAGCAGTCGTCCAGACAGGGGATGGTGGGCCAAAAACATTCAGTACTTC. It is translated as CASSRPDRGWWAKNIQYF.

This clonotype showed up many times. The chain recombines TRBV7-3 with TRBJ1-3, with D perhaps matching TRBD1 (6 bases). Looked up from germline, CDR1 is SGHTA and CDR2 is FQGTGA. There are 14 residues in the CDR3. The V end lost 5 bases, the J end lost 3 bases, and 11 bases lay between the germline ends. The DNA of the CDR3 is TGTGCCAGCAGCCCGGACAGTATTGGAAACACCATATATTTT. Translating gives CASSPDSIGNTIYF.